This TCR beta chain was documented in a study of type 1 regulatory T cells. Study-level information: T-allo10 is a Tr1-enriched, alloantigen-specific CD4 T cell product made in vitro.

TCRdb recomputed calls from the reads with MiXCR, one row per CDR3 protein. This table holds over 90,000 distinct CDR3 sequences, about 28% found once. Germline V lookup: CDR1 LGHNA, CDR2 YSLEER. Trimming shortened V by 1 base and J by 10 bases, and 14 bases separated the two germline ends. The CDR3 spans 14 residues. This clonotype was picked up a small number of times. The specimen was CD4+ T cells, either the whole sample or a sorted fraction (not recorded which). The J gene is TRBJ2-1, the V gene TRBV4-3, with D tentatively TRBD1 or TRBD2 (5 bases each). This clonotype originated in a human donor in good health. CDR3 amino acids: CASSQGRTPTEQFF. CDR3 DNA: TGCGCCAGCAGCCAAGGGAGGACACCCACGGAGCAGTTCTTC.